This record looks at one TCR beta chain sequence and its context. Its specificity is unknown. The length of the CDR3 is 15 residues. Germline CDR1 SGHDT, CDR2 YYEEEE. These data belong to a study of T cell clusters in autoimmune cytopenias. Whole-study results and caveats: TRB repertoire shifts in secondary cytopenia and chronic lymphocytic leukemia mostly reflected lymphoma, not autoimmunity. Physiological T cell clusters of healthy donors were apparently absent in primary autoimmune cytopenia patients.

Each sample's input was roughly 250 ng genomic DNA, 35,000 to 40,000 genome equivalents. One tube held mixed TRB-A and TRB-B primer pools for touch-down PCR. For each CDR3 protein, TCRdb gives one entry from its re-call of the multiplex PCR reads, without DNA. The table gives some 5,700 distinct CDR3 sequences; the top ten clones make up about 22% of it. A further study also used this sample, focusing on T cell repertoires in aging, cancer and after chemotherapy.

The chain couples TRBV5-6 to TRBJ1-5; checking the TCRdb D call of TRBD1 is not possible without DNA. The clonotype was recovered from a human donor in good health. Material: peripheral blood. The CDR3 here is CASSAGPEHNQPQHF.